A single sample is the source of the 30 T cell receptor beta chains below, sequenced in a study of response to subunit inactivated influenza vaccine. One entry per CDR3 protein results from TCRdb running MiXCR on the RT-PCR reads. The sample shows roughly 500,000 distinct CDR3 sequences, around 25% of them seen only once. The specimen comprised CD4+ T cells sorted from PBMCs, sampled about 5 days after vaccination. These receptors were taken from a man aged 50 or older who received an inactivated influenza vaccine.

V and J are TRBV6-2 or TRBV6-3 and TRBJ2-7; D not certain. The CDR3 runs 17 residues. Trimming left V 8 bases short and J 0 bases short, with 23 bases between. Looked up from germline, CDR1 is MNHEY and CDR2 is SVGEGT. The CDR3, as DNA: TGTGCCAGCCGAGACCCCCTTGGTGGCACCAGCTCCTACGAGCAGTACTTC. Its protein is CASRDPLGGTSSYEQYF.

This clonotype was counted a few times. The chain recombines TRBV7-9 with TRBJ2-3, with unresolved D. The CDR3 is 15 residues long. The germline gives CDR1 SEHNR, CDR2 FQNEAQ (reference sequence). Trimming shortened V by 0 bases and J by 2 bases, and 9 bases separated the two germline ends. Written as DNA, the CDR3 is TGTGCCAGCAGCTTAGCCTCAACCTTCACAGATACGCAGTATTTT. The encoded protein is CASSLASTFTDTQYF. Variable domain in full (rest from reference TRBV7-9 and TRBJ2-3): DTGVSQNPRHKITKRGQNVTFRCDPISEHNRLYWYRQTLGQGPEFLTYFQNEAQLEKSRLLSDRFSAERPKGSFSTLEIQRTEQGDSAMYLCASSLASTFTDTQYFGPGTRLTVL.

CDR3 sequence: CASSLRSGSYNEQFF. The CDR3, as DNA: TGTGCCAGCAGTTTGCGGAGCGGCTCCTACAATGAGCAGTTCTTC. The chain uses TRBV27 and TRBJ2-1; perhaps TRBD2 as D (5 bases). V shed 3 bases and J shed 0 bases, with 9 bases lying between them. Per germline, CDR1 MNHEY and CDR2 SMNVEV (reference sequence). The CDR3 runs 15 residues.

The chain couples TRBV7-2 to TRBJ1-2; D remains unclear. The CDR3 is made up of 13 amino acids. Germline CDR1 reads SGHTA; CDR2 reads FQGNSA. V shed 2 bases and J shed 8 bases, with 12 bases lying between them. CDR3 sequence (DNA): TGTGCCAGCAGCTTAATTATGGGAACGGGCTACACCTTC. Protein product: CASSLIMGTGYTF.

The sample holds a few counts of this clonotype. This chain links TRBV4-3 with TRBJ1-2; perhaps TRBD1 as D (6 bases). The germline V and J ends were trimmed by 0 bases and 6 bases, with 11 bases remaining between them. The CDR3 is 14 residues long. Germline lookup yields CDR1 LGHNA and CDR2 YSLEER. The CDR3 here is CASSQEDRIHGYTF. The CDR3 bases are TGCGCCAGCAGCCAAGAAGACAGGATCCATGGCTACACCTTC.

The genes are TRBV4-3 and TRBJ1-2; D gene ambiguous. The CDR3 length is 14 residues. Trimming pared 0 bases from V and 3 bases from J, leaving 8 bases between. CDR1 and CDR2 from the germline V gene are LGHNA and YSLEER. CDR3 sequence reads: CASSQDIQHYGYTF. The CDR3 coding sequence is TGCGCCAGCAGCCAAGATATACAACACTATGGCTACACCTTC.

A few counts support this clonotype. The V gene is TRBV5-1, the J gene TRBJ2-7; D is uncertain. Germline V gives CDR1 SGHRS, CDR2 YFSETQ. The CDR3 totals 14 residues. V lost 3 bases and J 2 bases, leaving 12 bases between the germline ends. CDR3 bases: TGCGCCAGCAGCTGGAGAACGGGTCCCTACGAGCAGTACTTC. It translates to CASSWRTGPYEQYF.

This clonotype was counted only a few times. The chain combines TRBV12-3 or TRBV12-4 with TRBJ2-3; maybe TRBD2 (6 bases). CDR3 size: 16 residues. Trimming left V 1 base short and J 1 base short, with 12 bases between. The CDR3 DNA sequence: TGTGCCAGCAGTTTAGGGGCCCCTAGCGGCACAGATACGCAGTATTTT. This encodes CASSLGAPSGTDTQYF.

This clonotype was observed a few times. CDR3 protein: CSARDSRDLQFF. As DNA, the CDR3 is TGCAGTGCTAGAGATTCGCGGGACCTGCAGTTCTTC. This rearrangement joins TRBV20-1 to TRBJ2-1; TRBD2 is a possible D gene (6 bases). CDR1 and CDR2 (germline): DFQATT, SNEGSKA (reference sequence). The CDR3 length is 12 residues. V lost 0 bases and J 12 bases, leaving 12 bases between the germline ends.

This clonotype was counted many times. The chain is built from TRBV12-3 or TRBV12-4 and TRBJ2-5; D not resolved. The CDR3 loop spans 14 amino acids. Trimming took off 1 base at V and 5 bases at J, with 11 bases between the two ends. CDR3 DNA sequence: TGTGCCAGCAGTTTAGGCATCAGTAGTGAGACCCAGTACTTC. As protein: CASSLGISSETQYF.

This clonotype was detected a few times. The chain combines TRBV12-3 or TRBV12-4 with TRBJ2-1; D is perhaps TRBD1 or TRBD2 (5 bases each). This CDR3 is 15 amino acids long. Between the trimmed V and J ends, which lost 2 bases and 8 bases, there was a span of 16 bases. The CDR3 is CASSLRRGQVHEQFF. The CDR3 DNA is TGTGCCAGCAGTTTACGCCGGGGCCAGGTCCATGAGCAGTTCTTC.

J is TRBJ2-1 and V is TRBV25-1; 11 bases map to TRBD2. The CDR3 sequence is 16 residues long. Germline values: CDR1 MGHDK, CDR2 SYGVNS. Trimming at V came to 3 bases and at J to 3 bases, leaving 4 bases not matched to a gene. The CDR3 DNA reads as TGTGCCAGCAGTGACTTTACTAGCGGGAGCTACAATGAGCAGTTCTTC. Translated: CASSDFTSGSYNEQFF.

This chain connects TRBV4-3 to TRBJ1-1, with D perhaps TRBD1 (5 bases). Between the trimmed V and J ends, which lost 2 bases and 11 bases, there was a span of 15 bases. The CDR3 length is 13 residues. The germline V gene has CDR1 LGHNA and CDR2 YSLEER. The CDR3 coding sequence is TGCGCCAGCAGCCAAAGGGACGGATTTGGGGCTTTCTTT. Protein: CASSQRDGFGAFF.

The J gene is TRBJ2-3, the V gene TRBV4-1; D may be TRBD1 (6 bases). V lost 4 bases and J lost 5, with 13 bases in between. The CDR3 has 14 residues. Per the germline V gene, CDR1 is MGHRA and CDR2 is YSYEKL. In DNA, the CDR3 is TGCGCCAGCAGCCCCGGGACAACCGAAGATACGCAGTATTTT. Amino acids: CASSPGTTEDTQYF.

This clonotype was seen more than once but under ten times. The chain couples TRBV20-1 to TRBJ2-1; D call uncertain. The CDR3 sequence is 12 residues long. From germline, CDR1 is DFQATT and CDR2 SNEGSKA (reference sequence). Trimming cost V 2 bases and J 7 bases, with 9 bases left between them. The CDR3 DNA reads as TGCAGTGCTAGAAGTATGGAGAATGAGCAGTTCTTC. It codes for CSARSMENEQFF.

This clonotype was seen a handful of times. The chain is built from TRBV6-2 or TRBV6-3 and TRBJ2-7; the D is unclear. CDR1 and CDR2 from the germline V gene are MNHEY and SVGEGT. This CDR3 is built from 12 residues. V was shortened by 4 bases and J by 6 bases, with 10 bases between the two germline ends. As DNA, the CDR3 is TGTGCCAGCAGTTCCTACAGACGCGAGCAGTACTTC. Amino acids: CASSSYRREQYF.

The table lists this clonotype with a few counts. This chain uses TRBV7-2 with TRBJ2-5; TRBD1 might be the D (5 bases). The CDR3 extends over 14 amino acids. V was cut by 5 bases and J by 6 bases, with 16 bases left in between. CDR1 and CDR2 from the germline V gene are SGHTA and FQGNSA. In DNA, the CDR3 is TGTGCCAGCAGCCGGGTGAAGGGGCTGCAGACCCAGTACTTC. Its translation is CASSRVKGLQTQYF.

CDR3 loop: CSANSGATDTQYF. The CDR3, as DNA: TGCAGTGCCAATAGCGGAGCCACAGATACGCAGTATTTT. The chain recombines TRBV20-1 with TRBJ2-3; possibly TRBD2 for D (6 bases). Trimming removed 6 bases at V and 2 bases at J, with 12 bases between. The length of the CDR3 is 13 residues. Germline V gene lookup returns CDR1 DFQATT and CDR2 SNEGSKA (reference sequence).

The CDR3 spells CASSRDRGREQYF. The CDR3 region has the DNA TGTGCCAGCAGTCGTGACAGGGGACGCGAGCAGTACTTC. This chain links TRBV6-2 or TRBV6-3 with TRBJ2-7; 8 nucleotides agree with TRBD1. This CDR3 spans 13 amino acids. Germline lookup yields CDR1 MNHEY and CDR2 SVGEGT. V shed 5 bases and J 6 bases; nucleotides not matched to a gene: 6.

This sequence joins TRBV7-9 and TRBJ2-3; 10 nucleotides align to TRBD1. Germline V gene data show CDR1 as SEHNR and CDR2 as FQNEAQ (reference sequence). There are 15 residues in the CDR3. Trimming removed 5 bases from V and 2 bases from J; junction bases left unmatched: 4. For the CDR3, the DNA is TGTGCCAGCAGCGCCGGGACAGGGGACACAGATACGCAGTATTTT. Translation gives CASSAGTGDTDTQYF.

The CDR3, as DNA: TGCAGCGTTGCGAATACCAGGGGCACAGATACGCAGTATTTT. It translates to CSVANTRGTDTQYF. V gene TRBV29-1 combines with J gene TRBJ2-3, with D possibly matching TRBD1 (5 bases). V was trimmed by 4 bases and J by 1 base, leaving 12 bases between them. Looked up from germline, CDR1 is SQVTM and CDR2 is ANQGSEA. The CDR3 is made up of 14 amino acids.

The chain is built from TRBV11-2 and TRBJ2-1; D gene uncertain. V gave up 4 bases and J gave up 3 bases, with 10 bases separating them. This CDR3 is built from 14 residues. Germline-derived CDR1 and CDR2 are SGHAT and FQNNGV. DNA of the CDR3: TGTGCCAGCAGCTCCCTGCGGCACTACAATGAGCAGTTCTTC. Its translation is CASSSLRHYNEQFF.

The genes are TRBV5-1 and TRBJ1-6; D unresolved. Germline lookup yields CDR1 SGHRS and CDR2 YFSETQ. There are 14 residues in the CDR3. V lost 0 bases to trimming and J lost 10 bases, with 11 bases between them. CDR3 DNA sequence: TGCGCCAGCAGCTTGGCCGGGCACCCATCACCCCTCCACTTT. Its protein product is CASSLAGHPSPLHF.

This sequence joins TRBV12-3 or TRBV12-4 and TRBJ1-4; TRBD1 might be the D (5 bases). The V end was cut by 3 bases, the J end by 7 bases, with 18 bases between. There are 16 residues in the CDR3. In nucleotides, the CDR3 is TGTGCCAGCAGTTTCCGACGCCGGGACCGAGCTGAAAAACTGTTTTTT. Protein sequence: CASSFRRRDRAEKLFF.

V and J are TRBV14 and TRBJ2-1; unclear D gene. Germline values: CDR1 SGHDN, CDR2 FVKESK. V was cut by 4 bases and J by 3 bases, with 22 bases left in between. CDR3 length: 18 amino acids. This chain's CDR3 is CASSPRTVARHYYNEQFF. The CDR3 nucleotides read TGTGCCAGCAGCCCTAGGACCGTCGCACGACATTACTACAATGAGCAGTTCTTC.

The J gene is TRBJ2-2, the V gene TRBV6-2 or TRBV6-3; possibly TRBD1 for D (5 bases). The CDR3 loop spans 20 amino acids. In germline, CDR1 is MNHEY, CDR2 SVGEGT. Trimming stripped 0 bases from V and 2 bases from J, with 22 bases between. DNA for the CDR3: TGTGCCAGCAGTTACTCAGGGCTACTGGGGCTAAGGATCAACACCGGGGAGCTGTTTTTT. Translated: CASSYSGLLGLRINTGELFF.

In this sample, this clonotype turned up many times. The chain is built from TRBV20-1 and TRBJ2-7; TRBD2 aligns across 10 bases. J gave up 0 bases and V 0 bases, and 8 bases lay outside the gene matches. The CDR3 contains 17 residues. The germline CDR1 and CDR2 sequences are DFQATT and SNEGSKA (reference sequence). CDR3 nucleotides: TGCAGTGCTAGAGATCAAAGGAGCGGGAGGGCCTCCTACGAGCAGTACTTC. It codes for CSARDQRSGRASYEQYF.

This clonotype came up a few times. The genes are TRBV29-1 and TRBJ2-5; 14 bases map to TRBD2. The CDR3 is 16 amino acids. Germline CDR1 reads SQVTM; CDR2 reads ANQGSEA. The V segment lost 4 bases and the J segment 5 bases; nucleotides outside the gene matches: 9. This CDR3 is CSVAGLAGVGRETQYF. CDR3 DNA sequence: TGCAGCGTTGCGGGACTAGCGGGGGTGGGGAGGGAGACCCAGTACTTC. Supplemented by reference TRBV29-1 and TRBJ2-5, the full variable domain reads SAVISQKPSRDICQRGTSLTIQCQVDSQVTMMFWYRQQPGQSLTLIATANQGSEATYESGFVIDKFPISRPNLTFSTLTVSNMSPEDSSIYLCSVAGLAGVGRETQYFGPGTRLLVL.

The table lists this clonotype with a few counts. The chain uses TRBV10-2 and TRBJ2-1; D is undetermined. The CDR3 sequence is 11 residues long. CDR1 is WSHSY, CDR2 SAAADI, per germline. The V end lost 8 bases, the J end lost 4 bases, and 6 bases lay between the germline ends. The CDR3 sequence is CASAQYNEQFF. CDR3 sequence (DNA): TGCGCCAGCGCCCAATACAATGAGCAGTTCTTC.

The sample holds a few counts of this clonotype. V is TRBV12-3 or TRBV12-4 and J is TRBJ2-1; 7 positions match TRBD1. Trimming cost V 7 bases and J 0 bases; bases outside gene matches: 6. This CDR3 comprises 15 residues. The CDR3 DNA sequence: TGTGCCAGCAACGGACAGGTGAGCTCCTACAATGAGCAGTTCTTC. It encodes CASNGQVSSYNEQFF.